One and the same sample provided the 21 T cell receptor beta chains below, sequenced in a study of cytomegalovirus exposure and HLA in healthy donors. PCR was performed using 60 Vbeta and 13 Jbeta primers. The assay was immunoSEQ multiplex PCR, and TCRdb's table has in-frame clones only and misses some. Of about 160,000 clones listed, roughly two thirds are singletons. Material: PBMCs. Receptors originate from a young woman in good health and CMV-seronegative.

The chain has TRBV13 and TRBJ2-7; 11 bases line up with TRBD2. Trimming removed 4 bases from V and 2 bases from J; junction bases left unmatched: 13. Germline values: CDR1 PRHDT, CDR2 FYEKMQ (reference sequence). The CDR3 covers 18 residues. The CDR3 region is CASSSTSLSGRAPYEQYF. The CDR3 DNA sequence: TGTGCCAGCAGCTCCACCTCCCTTAGCGGGAGGGCCCCCTACGAGCAGTACTTC.

There are a few counts of this clone. The chain has TRBV7-2 and TRBJ1-1; D unclear. Trimming left V 6 bases short and J 1 base short, with 9 bases between. Germline V gene lookup returns CDR1 SGHTA and CDR2 FQGNSA. This CDR3 is built from 13 residues. CDR3 sequence reads: CASRPPGNTEAFF. DNA of the CDR3: TGTGCCAGCAGACCTCCGGGGAACACTGAAGCTTTCTTT.

The chain links TRBV9 to TRBJ2-3; D not certain. The germline gives CDR1 SGDLS, CDR2 YYNGEE. The V gene lost 0 bases and the J gene lost 2 bases, with 10 bases spanning the gap. This CDR3 contains 15 residues. The DNA for the CDR3 is TGTGCCAGCAGCGTAGGTCAGATAATCACAGATACGCAGTATTTT. This codes for CASSVGQIITDTQYF.

This sequence joins TRBV4-2 and TRBJ1-5, with D perhaps matching TRBD1 (6 bases). CDR3 length: 16 residues. Trimming removed 1 base at V and 1 base at J, with 11 bases between. The germline CDR1 and CDR2 sequences are LGHNA and YNFKEQ. Here the CDR3 DNA reads TGTGCCAGCAGCCAAGCCCATACAGGGAGCAATCAGCCCCAGCATTTT. This encodes CASSQAHTGSNQPQHF.

This clone has just a few counts. The rearrangement joins TRBV2 to TRBJ2-5; tentatively, D is TRBD1 (5 bases). Per germline, CDR1 SNHLY and CDR2 FYNNEI. V lost 3 bases and J lost 5, with 10 bases in between. The CDR3 is made up of 13 amino acids. Here the CDR3 reads CASSELQVETQYF. The CDR3 nucleotides read TGTGCCAGCAGTGAGCTACAGGTGGAGACCCAGTACTTC.

J is TRBJ1-1 and V is TRBV29-1, with D unclear. The V and J ends lost 4 bases and 4 bases respectively, with 19 bases between them. The CDR3 is 15 amino acids. Germline CDR1 and CDR2: SQVTM and ANQGSEA. The DNA for the CDR3 is TGCAGCGTTGGTAGGCTCGGGGTCCTAGGCACTGAAGCTTTCTTT. Translation: CSVGRLGVLGTEAFF.

The DNA for the CDR3 is TGTGCCAGCAGTCACGACAGGATTTATCAGCCCCAGCATTTT. Protein: CASSHDRIYQPQHF. The chain is built from TRBV6-5 and TRBJ1-5, with D possibly matching TRBD1 (6 bases). Germline V gene data show CDR1 as MNHEY and CDR2 as SVGAGI. Trimming left V 5 bases short and J 5 bases short, with 13 bases between. This CDR3 region has 14 residues.

This clone was found a few times. The rearrangement uses TRBV5-6 and TRBJ2-7, with D possibly TRBD2 on 7 matching bases. Germline loops: CDR1 SGHDT, CDR2 YYEEEE. V lost 2 bases, J lost 6 bases, and 15 bases lay in between. This CDR3 contains 14 residues. The CDR3: CASSFGRGVGEQYF. The CDR3, as DNA: TGTGCCAGCAGCTTTGGGAGGGGGGTAGGCGAGCAGTACTTC.

The genes are TRBV28 and TRBJ1-4; D is ambiguous. CDR1 is MDHEN and CDR2 is SYDVKM in the germline V gene. Trimming removed 3 bases at V and 10 bases at J, with 15 bases between. The CDR3 is 14 residues long. The CDR3 bases are TGTGCCAGCAGTTTCGGCCTGGAGGTGGGAAAACTGTTTTTT. As protein: CASSFGLEVGKLFF.

A word on this clone: Other DNA sequences from this sample encode an identical CDR3 as well. This sequence joins TRBV2 and TRBJ1-1; 9 positions match TRBD1. With 6 bases clipped from V and 2 bases from J, the junction kept 4 bases outside the gene matches. The germline gives CDR1 SNHLY, CDR2 FYNNEI. The CDR3 contains 14 residues. In nucleotides, the CDR3 is TGTGCCAGCAGAGGGGACAGGGACAACACTGAAGCTTTCTTT. Its protein product is CASRGDRDNTEAFF.

The J gene is TRBJ1-1, the V gene TRBV27, with unresolved D. Germline V gives CDR1 MNHEY, CDR2 SMNVEV (reference sequence). The CDR3 is made up of 16 amino acids. The V and J ends lost 2 bases and 0 bases respectively, with 13 bases between them. The CDR3 loop is CASSLMVPGLNTEAFF. CDR3 in DNA: TGTGCCAGCAGTTTAATGGTTCCAGGTTTGAACACTGAAGCTTTCTTT.

V usage is TRBV7-2 and J usage is TRBJ1-3; D remains ambiguous. The germline CDR1 and CDR2 sequences are SGHTA and FQGNSA. This CDR3 spans 15 amino acids. Trimming cost V 2 bases and J 5 bases, with 13 bases left between them. In DNA form, the CDR3 reads TGTGCCAGCAGCTTAATAATGGGAGGGAGAAACACCATATATTTT. Translation: CASSLIMGGRNTIYF. The entire variable domain, with the rest obtained from reference TRBV7-2 and TRBJ1-3, is as follows: GAGVSQSPSNKVTEKGKDVELRCDPISGHTALYWYRQSLGQGLEFLIYFQGNSAPDKSGLPSDRFSAERTGGSVSTLTIQRTQQEDSAVYLCASSLIMGGRNTIYFGEGSWLTVV.

The sample holds a few counts of this clone. The chain employs TRBV7-8 and TRBJ2-7; D might be TRBD1 (5 bases). The CDR3 runs to 15 residues. Germline loops: CDR1 SGHVS, CDR2 FQNEAQ. V was cut by 1 base and J by 2 bases, with 12 bases left in between. The CDR3 sequence is CASSLVTDSAYEQYF. The CDR3 nucleotides read TGTGCCAGCAGCTTAGTCACCGACAGCGCCTACGAGCAGTACTTC. Combining the CDR3 with reference TRBV7-8 and TRBJ2-7 gives the whole variable domain GAGVSQSPRYKVAKRGQDVALRCDPISGHVSLFWYQQALGQGPEFLTYFQNEAQLDKSGLPSDRFFAERPEGSVSTLKIQRTQQEDSAVYLCASSLVTDSAYEQYFGPGTRLTVT.

This rearrangement joins TRBV2 to TRBJ1-5; the match to TRBD1 covers 7 bases. The CDR3 is made up of 15 amino acids. Germline values: CDR1 SNHLY, CDR2 FYNNEI. The V and J ends lost 4 bases and 4 bases, in that order; junction bases with no gene match: 7. The CDR3 DNA sequence: TGTGCCAGCAGTGGACAGGGTCAGGGGAATCAGCCCCAGCATTTT. Its protein is CASSGQGQGNQPQHF.

This clone was seen more than once but under ten times. The chain uses TRBV30 and TRBJ2-6; 7 positions agree with TRBD1. J gave up 0 bases and V 7 bases, and 9 bases lay outside the gene matches. The CDR3 length is 16 residues. Germline V lookup: CDR1 GTSNPN, CDR2 SVGIG (reference sequence). The CDR3 region is CASEKGATSGANVLTF. The CDR3 nucleotides are TGTGCCTCCGAAAAGGGGGCGACCTCTGGGGCCAACGTCCTGACTTTC.

In its sample, this clone was seen a few times. J is TRBJ1-4 and V is TRBV5-1; 7 bases agree with TRBD1. Germline V lookup: CDR1 SGHRS, CDR2 YFSETQ. Trimming took 3 bases from V and 5 from J; bases not matched to a gene: 1. There are 13 residues in the CDR3. The CDR3 bases are TGCGCCAGCAGCTCGACAGGGAATGAAAAACTGTTTTTT. Residues: CASSSTGNEKLFF.

This clone was counted between two and nine times. The gene calls are TRBV28 and TRBJ2-5, with D tentatively TRBD2 (5 bases). The CDR3 covers 14 residues. V was clipped by 8 bases and J by 0 bases, with 13 bases between them. CDR1 is MDHEN, CDR2 SYDVKM, per germline. The CDR3 nucleotides are TGTGCCAGCGGCCGGGGTATGTACCAAGAGACCCAGTACTTC. It specifies CASGRGMYQETQYF.

The chain links TRBV28 to TRBJ2-5, with D maybe TRBD1 (5 bases). CDR1 is MDHEN, CDR2 SYDVKM, per germline. The CDR3 consists of 15 residues. Trimming stripped 10 bases from V and 5 bases from J, with 23 bases between. The CDR3 loop is CATKGWRRKGETQYF. The DNA of the CDR3 is TGTGCCACCAAAGGATGGCGGCGAAAGGGGGAGACCCAGTACTTC.

The chain links TRBV18 to TRBJ2-3; 8 nucleotides agree with TRBD1. V dropped 0 bases and J dropped 4; count of bases not matched to a gene: 18. Germline V gene sequence: CDR1 KGHSH, CDR2 LQKENI. The CDR3 has 20 residues. The CDR3: CASSPPDRELNPRVADTQYF. The CDR3 region has the DNA TGTGCCAGCTCACCACCGGACAGGGAGCTTAACCCCCGGGTGGCAGATACGCAGTATTTT.

The chain is built from TRBV5-1 and TRBJ2-7; the D is unclear. The CDR3 sequence is 11 residues long. Trimming left V 3 bases short and J 2 bases short, with 3 bases between. Per the germline V gene, CDR1 is SGHRS and CDR2 is YFSETQ. The CDR3 coding sequence is TGCGCCAGCAGCTCTACCTACGAGCAGTACTTC. This gives the protein CASSSTYEQYF.

The CDR3 DNA sequence: TGTGCCAGCAGTTTACTGGGACTAGTACCTCGAAGCTCCTACAATGAGCAGTTCTTC. Translation gives CASSLLGLVPRSSYNEQFF. This sequence joins TRBV28 and TRBJ2-1, with 8 bases matching TRBD2. Trimming at V came to 2 bases and at J to 0 bases, leaving 12 bases not matched to a gene. The CDR3 length is 19 residues. CDR1 and CDR2 from the germline V gene are MDHEN and SYDVKM.